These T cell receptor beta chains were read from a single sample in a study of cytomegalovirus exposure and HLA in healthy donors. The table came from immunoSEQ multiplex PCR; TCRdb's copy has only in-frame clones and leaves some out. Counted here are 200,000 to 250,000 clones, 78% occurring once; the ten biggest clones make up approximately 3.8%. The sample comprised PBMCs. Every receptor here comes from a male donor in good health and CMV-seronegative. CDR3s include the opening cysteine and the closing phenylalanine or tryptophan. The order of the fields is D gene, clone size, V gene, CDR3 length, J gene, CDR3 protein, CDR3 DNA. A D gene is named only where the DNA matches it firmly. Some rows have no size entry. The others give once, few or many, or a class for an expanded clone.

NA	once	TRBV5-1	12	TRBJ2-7	CASSLRGYEQYF	TGCGCCAGCAGCTTACGGGGCTACGAGCAGTACTTC
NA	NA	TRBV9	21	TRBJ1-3	CASSLRPPTGTHDPSGNTIYF	TGTGCCAGCAGCTTACGACCCCCAACCGGGACACACGACCCCTCTGGAAACACCATATATTTT
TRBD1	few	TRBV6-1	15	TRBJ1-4	CASTPQGAFGEKLFF	TGTGCCAGCACCCCACAGGGGGCATTTGGTGAAAAACTGTTTTTT
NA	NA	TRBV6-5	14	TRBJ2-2	CAGRLDLNTGELFF	TGTGCCGGAAGACTTGATTTGAACACCGGGGAGCTGTTTTTT
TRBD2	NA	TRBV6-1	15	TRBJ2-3	CASSATGTSADTQYF	TGTGCCAGCAGTGCAACCGGGACTAGCGCAGATACGCAGTATTTT
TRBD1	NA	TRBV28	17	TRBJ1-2	CASSLVAGQGLGYGYTF	TGTGCCAGCAGTTTGGTTGCGGGACAGGGGTTGGGCTATGGCTACACCTTC
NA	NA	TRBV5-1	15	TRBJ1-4	CASSLGSATNEKLFF	TGCGCCAGCAGCTTGGGGTCAGCGACTAATGAAAAACTGTTTTTT
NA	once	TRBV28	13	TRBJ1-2	CASSFSGGYGYTF	TGTGCCAGCAGTTTTTCGGGGGGGTATGGCTACACCTTC
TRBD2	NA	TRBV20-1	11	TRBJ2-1	CSATEGLALFF	TGCAGTGCTACGGAGGGACTAGCCTTGTTCTTC
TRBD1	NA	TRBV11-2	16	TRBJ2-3	CASTPGQGIGTDTQYF	TGTGCCAGCACCCCGGGACAGGGGATAGGGACAGATACGCAGTATTTT
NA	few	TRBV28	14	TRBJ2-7	CASSLVGKDYEQYF	TGTGCCAGCAGCCTCGTGGGCAAAGACTACGAGCAGTACTTC
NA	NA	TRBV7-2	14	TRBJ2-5	CASSLGGLRETQYF	TGTGCCAGCAGCTTAGGAGGTCTTCGGGAGACCCAGTACTTC
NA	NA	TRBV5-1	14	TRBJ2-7	CASSTLTGTYEQYF	TGCGCCAGCAGCACTCTGACAGGCACCTACGAGCAGTACTTC
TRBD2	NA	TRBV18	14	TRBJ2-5	CASSPAGGQETQYF	TGTGCCAGCTCACCGGCGGGGGGCCAAGAGACCCAGTACTTC
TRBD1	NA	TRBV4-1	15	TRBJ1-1	CASSQVPRGHTEAFF	TGCGCCAGCAGCCAAGTTCCCAGGGGGCACACTGAAGCTTTCTTT
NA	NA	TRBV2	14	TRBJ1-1	CASRAGQMNTEAFF	TGTGCCAGCAGAGCAGGACAGATGAACACTGAAGCTTTCTTT
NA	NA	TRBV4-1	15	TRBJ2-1	CASSQKQGTRNEQFF	TGCGCCAGCAGCCAAAAACAGGGTACAAGGAATGAGCAGTTCTTC
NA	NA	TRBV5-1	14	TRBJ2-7	CASKIREASYEQYF	TGCGCCAGCAAAATACGAGAGGCCTCCTACGAGCAGTACTTC
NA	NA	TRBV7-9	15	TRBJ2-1	CASSLAPRGIHEQFF	TGTGCCAGCAGCTTAGCCCCTAGAGGGATTCATGAGCAGTTCTTC
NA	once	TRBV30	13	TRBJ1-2	CACTPTVSYGYTF	TGTGCCTGCACTCCGACAGTATCTTATGGCTACACCTTC
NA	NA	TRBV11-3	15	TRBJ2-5	CASSLGAGIRETQYF	TGTGCCAGCAGCTTAGGAGCAGGAATACGAGAGACCCAGTACTTC
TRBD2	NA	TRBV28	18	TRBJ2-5	CASSSPRTSGRARGTQYF	TGTGCCAGCAGTTCACCTAGGACTAGCGGGAGGGCCCGCGGGACCCAGTACTTC
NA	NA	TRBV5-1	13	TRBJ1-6	CASSLDGDSPLHF	TGCGCCAGCAGCTTGGACGGGGATTCACCCCTCCACTTT
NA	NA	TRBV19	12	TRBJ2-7	CASSRTPYEQYF	TGTGCCAGTAGTAGGACACCCTACGAGCAGTACTTC
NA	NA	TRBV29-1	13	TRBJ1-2	CSVEEGGGDGYTF	TGCAGCGTTGAAGAGGGCGGAGGGGATGGCTACACCTTC
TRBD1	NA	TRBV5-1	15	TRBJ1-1	CASSGAGTGNTEAFF	TGCGCCAGCAGCGGAGCCGGGACAGGGAACACTGAAGCTTTCTTT
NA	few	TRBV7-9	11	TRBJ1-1	CASTLGDEAFF	TGTGCCAGCACCCTAGGGGATGAAGCTTTCTTT
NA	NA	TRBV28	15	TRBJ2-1	CASTRDSSSYNEQFF	TGTGCCAGCACCCGAGACTCGTCCTCCTACAATGAGCAGTTCTTC
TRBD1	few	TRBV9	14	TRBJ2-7	CASSVTGGSYEQYF	TGTGCCAGCAGCGTGACAGGGGGATCCTACGAGCAGTACTTC
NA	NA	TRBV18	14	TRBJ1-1	CASSPAALNTEAFF	TGTGCCAGCTCACCAGCGGCCCTGAACACTGAAGCTTTCTTT
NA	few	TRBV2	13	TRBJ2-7	CASNGRGFREQYF	TGTGCCAGCAACGGCAGGGGCTTTAGGGAGCAGTACTTC
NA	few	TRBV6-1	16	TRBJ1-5	CASSEYNGQRNQPQHF	TGTGCCAGCAGTGAATACAACGGACAGCGCAATCAGCCCCAGCATTTT
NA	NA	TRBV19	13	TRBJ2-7	CASSIGASYEQYF	TGTGCCAGTAGTATAGGAGCGTCCTACGAGCAGTACTTC
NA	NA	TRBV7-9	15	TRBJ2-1	CASSLQGARLDEQFF	TGTGCCAGCAGCTTACAGGGCGCACGCTTGGATGAGCAGTTCTTC
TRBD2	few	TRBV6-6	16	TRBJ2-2	CASSATSGSWGGELFF	TGTGCCAGCAGTGCAACTAGCGGGAGTTGGGGCGGGGAGCTGTTTTTT
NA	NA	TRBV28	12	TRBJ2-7	CASSPLSSSQYF	TGTGCCAGCAGTCCATTAAGTTCCAGTCAGTACTTC
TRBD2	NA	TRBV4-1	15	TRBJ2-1	CASSRLAGGYNEQFF	TGCGCCAGCAGCCGACTAGCGGGGGGCTACAATGAGCAGTTCTTC